These 23 T cell receptor beta chains share one sample of origin, sequenced in a study of blood T cell repertoires in COVID-19. Libraries were prepared by immunoSEQ multiplex PCR; TCRdb keeps only in-frame clonotypes and omits some of them. Of 400,000 to 550,000 clones listed, about 89% are singletons. Material for sequencing was peripheral blood. The origin of the receptors is a woman in her 30s with acute or convalescent COVID-19.

There are a few counts of this clone. The chain recombines TRBV30 with TRBJ1-1; tentatively, D is TRBD1 (5 bases). The V gene lost 4 bases and the J gene lost 8 bases, with 11 bases spanning the gap. CDR1 is GTSNPN, CDR2 SVGIG, per germline (reference sequence). The CDR3 has 11 amino acids. The CDR3 nucleotides read TGTGCCTGGAACCGGGGGGTAGAAGCTTTCTTT. This gives the protein CAWNRGVEAFF.

J is TRBJ2-5 and V is TRBV7-6; 8 bases are shared with TRBD2. The CDR3 totals 16 residues. CDR1 and CDR2 from the germline V gene are SGHVS and FNYEAQ. V lost 3 bases to trimming and J lost 5 bases; unmatched junction nucleotides: 11. The CDR3 sequence: CASSFNQAGAGETQYF. The CDR3 DNA reads TGTGCCAGCAGCTTCAATCAAGCGGGGGCTGGGGAGACCCAGTACTTC.

The rearrangement uses TRBV7-8 and TRBJ2-5, with TRBD2 as a possible D gene (6 bases). Germline CDR1 is SGHVS and CDR2 is FQNEAQ. The CDR3 covers 14 residues. V was trimmed by 0 bases and J by 6 bases, leaving 11 bases between them. This chain's CDR3 is CASSLAGGVKTQYF. CDR3 coding DNA: TGTGCCAGCAGCTTAGCGGGGGGTGTAAAGACCCAGTACTTC.

The rearrangement links TRBV28 to TRBJ2-7; TRBD1 might be the D (6 bases). The CDR3 is made up of 15 amino acids. The ends were cut back, 6 bases at V and 0 bases at J, with 15 bases in the middle. CDR1 and CDR2 from the germline V gene are MDHEN and SYDVKM. CDR3 nucleotide sequence: TGTGCCAGCAGCCCCAGGGGCAGGAGCTCCTACGAGCAGTACTTC. Amino acid sequence: CASSPRGRSSYEQYF.

The rearrangement uses TRBV3-1 (or the pseudogene TRBV3-2) and TRBJ1-2, with no clear D. Trimming cost V 0 bases and J 1 base, with 6 bases left between them. The germline V gene encodes CDR1 LGHDT and CDR2 YNNKEL (reference sequence). This CDR3 contains 14 residues. The CDR3 spells CASSQDSYNYGYTF. The CDR3 DNA sequence: TGTGCCAGCAGCCAAGACAGTTATAACTATGGCTACACCTTC.

The chain uses TRBV19 and TRBJ1-4; no clear D gene. Germline values: CDR1 LNHDA, CDR2 SQIVND (reference sequence). Trimming stripped 4 bases from V and 7 bases from J, with 13 bases between. CDR3 length: 14 amino acids. CDR3 in DNA: TGTGCCAGTAGTACGTCGGGGTTGGGTGAAAAACTGTTTTTT. This gives the protein CASSTSGLGEKLFF.

The V and J genes are TRBV5-1 and TRBJ2-5; tentatively, D is TRBD1 (6 bases). This CDR3 has 15 residues. Per germline, CDR1 SGHRS and CDR2 YFSETQ. Trimming pared 2 bases from V and 5 bases from J, leaving 16 bases between. The CDR3 bases are TGCGCCAGCAGCTTACAGACAGGACTTGAGGAGACCCAGTACTTC. Translating it yields CASSLQTGLEETQYF.

J is TRBJ1-2 and V is TRBV5-6; D call uncertain. Germline-derived CDR1 and CDR2 are SGHDT and YYEEEE. The germline V and J ends were trimmed by 3 bases and 2 bases, with 11 bases remaining between them. The CDR3 totals 14 residues. The CDR3 region is CASSYRGSNYGYTF. The CDR3 DNA is TGTGCCAGCAGCTACCGAGGCAGCAACTATGGCTACACCTTC.

The genes are TRBV25-1 and TRBJ2-7; D perhaps matches TRBD1 (5 bases). The CDR3 spans 14 residues. With 3 bases removed from V and 2 bases from J, the gap between germline ends came to 11 bases. Germline V lookup: CDR1 MGHDK, CDR2 SYGVNS. The CDR3: CASSDTTEPYEQYF. Here the CDR3 DNA reads TGTGCCAGCAGTGACACGACAGAACCCTACGAGCAGTACTTC.

This chain uses TRBV5-1 with TRBJ1-2, with 7 nucleotides matching TRBD1. Germline-derived CDR1 and CDR2 are SGHRS and YFSETQ. The ends lost 2 bases at V and 3 bases at J; junction bases unmatched: 7. The CDR3 length is 15 residues. The CDR3 region has the DNA TGCGCCAGCAGCTTACAGGGGTATGCGGACTATGGCTACACCTTC. It translates to CASSLQGYADYGYTF.

A remark on this clone: A clone one base away is much larger, so this may be a read error. The chain uses TRBV2 and TRBJ2-7; 7 bases match TRBD1. This CDR3 contains 12 residues. J lost 2 bases, V lost 7 bases, and 2 bases had no gene match. Per germline, CDR1 SNHLY and CDR2 FYNNEI. The DNA of the CDR3 is TGTGCCAGCACCGGACAGGCCTACGAGCAGTACTTC. Translated, it gives CASTGQAYEQYF.

The chain carries TRBV29-1 and TRBJ2-3; maybe TRBD1 (5 bases). The germline CDR1 and CDR2 sequences are SQVTM and ANQGSEA. The CDR3 is 14 residues long. Between the trimmed V and J ends, which lost 8 bases and 0 bases, there was a span of 15 bases. The CDR3 spells CSLSRTTSTDTQYF. CDR3 nucleotides: TGCAGCCTCTCTAGGACAACCAGCACAGATACGCAGTATTTT.

V is TRBV2 and J is TRBJ2-7, with unresolved D. The V end lost 4 bases, the J end lost 0 bases, and 4 bases lay between the germline ends. This CDR3 contains 12 residues. Germline values: CDR1 SNHLY, CDR2 FYNNEI. CDR3 in DNA: TGTGCCAGCAGTGTCAACTCCTACGAGCAGTACTTC. Its translation: CASSVNSYEQYF.

The chain is built from TRBV2 and TRBJ1-2; the match to TRBD1 covers 7 bases. In germline, CDR1 is SNHLY, CDR2 FYNNEI. This CDR3 contains 13 residues. V was clipped by 2 bases and J by 8 bases; unmatched bases: 5. The CDR3 bases are TGTGCCAGCAGTGAAAGGGGGCTGAAAGGCTACACCTTC. It is translated as CASSERGLKGYTF.

The V gene is TRBV19, the J gene TRBJ2-3; D is unclear. V lost 7 bases to trimming and J lost 0 bases, with 11 bases between them. The CDR3 covers 14 residues. In germline, CDR1 is LNHDA, CDR2 SQIVND (reference sequence). The CDR3 DNA is TGTGCCAGTAAGTACGGCGGCAGCACAGATACGCAGTATTTT. Encoded protein: CASKYGGSTDTQYF.

The chain recombines TRBV7-6 with TRBJ1-4; 7 bases match TRBD1. CDR1 SGHVS and CDR2 FNYEAQ come from the germline V gene. This CDR3 comprises 17 residues. V shed 3 bases and J 8 bases; nucleotides not matched to a gene: 15. In DNA, the CDR3 is TGTGCCAGCAGCTTTTTCGGGGATAGGACAGGTAGAGAAAAACTGTTTTTT. Translated: CASSFFGDRTGREKLFF.

V is TRBV7-8 and J is TRBJ2-6; possibly TRBD2 for D (7 bases). Germline-derived CDR1 and CDR2 are SGHVS and FQNEAQ. The CDR3 loop spans 19 amino acids. Trimming left V 1 base short and J 1 base short, with 17 bases between. The CDR3 protein is CASSLVGLQGLSGANVLTF. The CDR3, as DNA: TGTGCCAGCAGCTTAGTGGGATTACAGGGACTATCTGGGGCCAACGTCCTGACTTTC.

The genes are TRBV19 and TRBJ1-1, with TRBD1 identical over 7 bases. Germline V gene sequence: CDR1 LNHDA, CDR2 SQIVND (reference sequence). The CDR3 is 13 residues long. The V and J ends lost 4 bases and 8 bases, in that order; junction bases with no gene match: 7. CDR3 region: CASSRRGLAEAFF. CDR3 sequence (DNA): TGTGCCAGTAGTAGAAGGGGGCTCGCAGAAGCTTTCTTT. Together with reference TRBV19 and TRBJ1-1, the CDR3 gives the full variable domain: DGGITQSPKYLFRKEGQNVTLSCEQNLNHDAMYWYRQDPGQGLRLIYYSQIVNDFQKGDIAEGYSVSREKKESFPLTVTSAQKNPTAFYLCASSRRGLAEAFFGQGTRLTVV.

The rearrangement uses TRBV10-1 and TRBJ2-2; 7 bases map to TRBD1. Per germline, CDR1 WNHNN and CDR2 SYGVQD (reference sequence). The CDR3 consists of 13 residues. After removal of 6 bases from V and 5 bases from J, the junction contained 3 bases not matched to a gene. The CDR3 coding sequence is TGCGCCAGCAGCCCGACAGGGACCGGGGAGCTGTTTTTT. It translates to CASSPTGTGELFF.

The V gene is TRBV6-5, the J gene TRBJ2-3, with a possible D match to TRBD2 (5 bases). The V end was cut by 6 bases, the J end by 4 bases, with 14 bases between. The germline gives CDR1 MNHEY, CDR2 SVGAGI. The CDR3 length is 14 residues. This CDR3 reads CASRWTPRADTQYF. The CDR3 bases are TGTGCCAGCAGGTGGACTCCAAGGGCAGATACGCAGTATTTT.

The chain carries TRBV18 and TRBJ1-2; tentatively, D is TRBD1 (5 bases). V lost 1 base to trimming and J lost 6 bases, with 9 bases between them. The CDR3 runs 13 residues. The germline gives CDR1 KGHSH, CDR2 LQKENI. The CDR3 DNA sequence: TGTGCCAGCTCACCACTCCAAGGGGATGGCTACACCTTC. The encoded protein is CASSPLQGDGYTF.

V is TRBV4-1 and J is TRBJ2-5, with 7 bases matching TRBD2. The V gene end was trimmed by 3 bases and the J gene end by 1 base; junction bases not matched to a gene: 5. The CDR3 is made up of 15 amino acids. CDR1 is MGHRA and CDR2 is YSYEKL in the germline V gene. CDR3 sequence (DNA): TGCGCCAGCAGCCATATCCCTAGCGGCCAAGAGACCCAGTACTTC. Translation: CASSHIPSGQETQYF.

J is TRBJ2-5 and V is TRBV25-1; tentative D call: TRBD1 (5 bases). The V end lost 9 bases, the J end lost 4 bases, and 15 bases lay between the germline ends. The CDR3 is 13 amino acids. CDR1 MGHDK and CDR2 SYGVNS come from the germline V gene. CDR3 amino acids: CASSLGAGETQYF. The CDR3 region has the DNA TGTGCCAGTAGCCTAGGGGCCGGAGAGACCCAGTACTTC.